The 10 T cell receptor beta chains below were found in one sample sequenced in a study of identical twins. TCRdb independently ran MiXCR on the 5' RACE reads; one entry per CDR3 protein. The data hold around 490,000 distinct CDR3 sequences, with roughly 15% observed a single time. The data also belong to a second study, concerning yellow fever vaccine responses in identical twins.

The sequencing input was CD4+ T cells sorted from blood. These receptor sequences come from a woman younger than 35 in good health.

This clonotype was recorded a few times. The genes are TRBV12-3 or TRBV12-4 and TRBJ1-2, with 7 bases lining up with TRBD1. The CDR3 length is 14 residues. Germline trimming cut 4 bases from V and 4 bases from J; bases unmatched to any gene: 6. The CDR3 here is CASSSNRGIYGYTF. In nucleotides, the CDR3 is TGTGCCAGCAGTTCCAACAGGGGAATCTATGGCTACACCTTC.

The chain uses TRBV2 and TRBJ2-3; 7 bases align to TRBD1. V dropped 7 bases and J dropped 0; count of bases not matched to a gene: 4. The length of the CDR3 is 14 residues. From germline, CDR1 is SNHLY and CDR2 FYNNEI. DNA for the CDR3: TGTGCCAGCAAAGACAGGGATAGCACAGATACGCAGTATTTT. This codes for CASKDRDSTDTQYF.

The chain recombines TRBV7-3 with TRBJ2-1; TRBD2 matches 7 bases. Germline V gene data show CDR1 as SGHTA and CDR2 as FQGTGA. The CDR3 consists of 14 residues. After removal of 5 bases from V and 10 bases from J, the junction contained 11 bases not matched to a gene. DNA for the CDR3: TGTGCCAGCAGCGTGGCTAGCGGAGTGGGAGAGCAGTTCTTC. This translates into CASSVASGVGEQFF.

A few counts support this clonotype. This sequence joins TRBV10-3 and TRBJ2-2; D might be TRBD2 (7 bases). Germline loops: CDR1 ENHRY, CDR2 SYGVKD. Deletions cut 7 bases from V and 6 bases from J, with 12 bases between. The CDR3 sequence is 13 residues long. The CDR3 spells CAINGGLAGELFF. For the CDR3, the DNA is TGTGCCATCAACGGGGGGCTGGCCGGGGAGCTGTTTTTT.

This sequence joins TRBV7-2 and TRBJ2-5, with 8 bases lining up with TRBD2. Germline V CDR1 and CDR2: SGHTA, FQGNSA. This CDR3 has 14 residues. The V segment lost 5 bases and the J segment 5 bases; nucleotides outside the gene matches: 7. The CDR3 loop reads CASSPGGPWETQYF. The DNA of the CDR3 is TGTGCCAGCAGCCCGGGGGGGCCCTGGGAGACCCAGTACTTC.

This clonotype appeared a few times. J is TRBJ2-1 and V is TRBV7-7, with D possibly TRBD2 on 5 matching bases. This CDR3 is 15 amino acids long. V lost 3 bases and J 6 bases, leaving 15 bases between the germline ends. Germline CDR1 and CDR2: SSHAT and FNYEAQ (reference sequence). Here the CDR3 DNA reads TGTGCCAGCAGCTTCCGGCTAACTAGTTCCAATGAGCAGTTCTTC. Protein sequence: CASSFRLTSSNEQFF.

This clonotype was observed a handful of times. CDR3 loop: CSARGTSGIGELFF. The CDR3 region has the DNA TGCAGTGCTAGAGGGACTAGCGGGATCGGGGAGCTGTTTTTT. The chain combines TRBV20-1 with TRBJ2-2; 12 positions agree with TRBD2. Germline values: CDR1 DFQATT, CDR2 SNEGSKA (reference sequence). This CDR3 comprises 14 residues. The junction had 1 base not matched to a gene; V was cut back by 1 base and J by 7 bases.

This clonotype was observed a few times. This chain connects TRBV5-1 to TRBJ2-7, with D maybe TRBD1 (6 bases). The V and J ends lost 2 bases and 9 bases respectively, with 18 bases between them. Germline lookup yields CDR1 SGHRS and CDR2 YFSETQ. The length of the CDR3 is 14 residues. The CDR3 sequence is CASSFGDKDSGQYF. CDR3 nucleotide sequence: TGCGCCAGCAGCTTTGGGGACAAGGACTCGGGGCAGTACTTC.

About this clonotype itself: At one of its ends the junction is not consistent with the germline gene, which may arise from a read error. The chain recombines TRBV4-1 with TRBJ2-2; D ambiguous. CDR3 length: 17 residues. Germline V gene lookup returns CDR1 MGHRA and CDR2 YSYEKL. The CDR3 nucleotides read TGCGCCAGCAGCCAAGATCTTCTACGGACGAACACCCGGGAGCTGTTTTTT. It yields the protein CASSQDLLRTNTRELFF.

This chain joins TRBV4-1 and TRBJ1-5; D not resolved. Per germline, CDR1 MGHRA and CDR2 YSYEKL. Trimming stripped 1 base from V and 4 bases from J, with 8 bases between. The CDR3 is 14 amino acids. The CDR3 loop is CASSQVPRNQPQHF. The CDR3 DNA sequence: TGCGCCAGCAGCCAAGTCCCCAGGAATCAGCCCCAGCATTTT.